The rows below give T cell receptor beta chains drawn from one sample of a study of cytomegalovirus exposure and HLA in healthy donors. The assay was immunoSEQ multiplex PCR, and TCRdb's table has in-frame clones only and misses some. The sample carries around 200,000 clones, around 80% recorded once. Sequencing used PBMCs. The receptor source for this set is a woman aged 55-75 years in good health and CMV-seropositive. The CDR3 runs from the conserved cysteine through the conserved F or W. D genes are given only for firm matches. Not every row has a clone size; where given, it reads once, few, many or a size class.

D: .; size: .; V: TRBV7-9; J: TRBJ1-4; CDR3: CASRSGGQGEKLFF; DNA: TGTGCCAGCAGGTCCGGGGGGCAGGGTGAAAAACTGTTTTTT
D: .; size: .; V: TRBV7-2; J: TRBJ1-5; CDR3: CASSLADNQPQHF; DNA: TGTGCCAGCAGCTTGGCAGATAATCAGCCCCAGCATTTT
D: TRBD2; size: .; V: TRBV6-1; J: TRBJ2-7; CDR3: CASSELRDWMRGGDEQYF; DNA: TGTGCCAGCAGTGAATTGAGGGACTGGATGCGGGGGGGCGACGAGCAGTACTTC
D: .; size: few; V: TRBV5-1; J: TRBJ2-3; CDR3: CASSVTSSSDTQYF; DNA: TGCGCCAGCAGCGTCACTAGCAGTTCAGATACGCAGTATTTT
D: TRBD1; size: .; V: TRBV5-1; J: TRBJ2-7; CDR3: CASTLGTGLSYEQYF; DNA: TGCGCCAGCACCCTAGGGACAGGGCTATCGTACGAGCAGTACTTC
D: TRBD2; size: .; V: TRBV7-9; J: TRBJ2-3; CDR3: CSSSLGTSGDTDTQYF; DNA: TGTTCCAGCAGCTTAGGTACTAGCGGCGACACAGATACGCAGTATTTT
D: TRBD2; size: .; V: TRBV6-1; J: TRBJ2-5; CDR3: CASSSGTSGQETQYF; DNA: TGTGCCAGCAGTTCCGGGACTAGCGGGCAAGAGACCCAGTACTTC
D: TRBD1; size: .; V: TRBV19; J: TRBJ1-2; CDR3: CASSAATGPSYGYTF; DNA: TGTGCCAGTAGTGCAGCGACAGGGCCGAGCTATGGCTACACCTTC
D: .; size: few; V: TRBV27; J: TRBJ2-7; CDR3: CASSLVQGGAEQYF; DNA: TGTGCCAGCAGTTTGGTACAGGGTGGGGCCGAGCAGTACTTC
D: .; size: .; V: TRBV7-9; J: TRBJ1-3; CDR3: CASSLGQGRSGNTIYF; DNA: TGTGCCAGCAGCTTAGGCCAGGGTCGATCTGGAAACACCATATATTTT
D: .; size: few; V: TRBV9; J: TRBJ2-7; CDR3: CASSVDGKYEQYF; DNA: TGTGCCAGCAGCGTAGATGGCAAATACGAGCAGTACTTC
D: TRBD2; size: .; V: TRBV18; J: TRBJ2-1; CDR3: CASSPWGSLAGDNEQFF; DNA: TGTGCCAGCTCACCATGGGGGTCGCTAGCGGGGGACAATGAGCAGTTCTTC
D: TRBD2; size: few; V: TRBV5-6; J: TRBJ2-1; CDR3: CASSQARGAYNEQFF; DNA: TGTGCCAGCAGCCAAGCACGGGGGGCCTACAATGAGCAGTTCTTC
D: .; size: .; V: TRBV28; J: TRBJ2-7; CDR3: CASSPPGGTPYEQYF; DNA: TGTGCCAGCAGTCCCCCCGGAGGGACCCCGTACGAGCAGTACTTC
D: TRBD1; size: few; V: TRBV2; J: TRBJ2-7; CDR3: CASSEGTGSYEQYF; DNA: TGTGCCAGCAGTGAAGGGACAGGGTCCTACGAGCAGTACTTC
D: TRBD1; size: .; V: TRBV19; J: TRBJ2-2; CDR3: CASSIWEGGDTGELFF; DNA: TGTGCCAGTAGTATATGGGAAGGGGGCGACACCGGGGAGCTGTTTTTT
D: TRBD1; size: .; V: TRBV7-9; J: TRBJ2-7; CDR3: CASSLDFGTGPYEQYF; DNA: TGTGCCAGCAGCTTAGATTTCGGGACAGGACCCTACGAGCAGTACTTC
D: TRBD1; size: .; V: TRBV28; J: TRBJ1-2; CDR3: CASSYDPTGGHGYTF; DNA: TGTGCCAGCAGTTATGATCCGACAGGGGGCCATGGCTACACCTTC
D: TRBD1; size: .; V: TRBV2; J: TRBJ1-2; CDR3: CATTRTGPANYGYTF; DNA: TGTGCCACTACGAGGACAGGCCCCGCTAACTATGGCTACACCTTC
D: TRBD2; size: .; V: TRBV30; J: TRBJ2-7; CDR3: CAWSVEGTKQYF; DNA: TGTGCCTGGAGTGTCGAGGGGACTAAGCAGTACTTC
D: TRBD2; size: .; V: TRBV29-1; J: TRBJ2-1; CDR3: CSVVRGSSYNEQFF; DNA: TGCAGCGTTGTTCGCGGGAGCTCCTACAATGAGCAGTTCTTC
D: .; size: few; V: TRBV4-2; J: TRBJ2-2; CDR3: CASSRTLGGNTGELFF; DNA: TGTGCCAGCAGCCGGACACTGGGGGGAAACACCGGGGAGCTGTTTTTT
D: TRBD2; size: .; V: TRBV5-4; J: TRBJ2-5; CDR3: CASSVTMRGNQETQYF; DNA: TGTGCCAGCAGCGTGACTATGCGGGGGAACCAAGAGACCCAGTACTTC
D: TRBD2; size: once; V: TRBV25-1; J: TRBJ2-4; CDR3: CASSRGDLAKNIQYF; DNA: TGTGCCAGCAGTCGGGGGGATTTAGCCAAAAACATTCAGTACTTC
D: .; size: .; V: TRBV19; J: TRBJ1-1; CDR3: CASSILAANTEAFF; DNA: TGTGCCAGTAGTATTTTAGCAGCGAACACTGAAGCTTTCTTT
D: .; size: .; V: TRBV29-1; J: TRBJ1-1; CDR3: CSVDRGQNTEAFF; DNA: TGCAGCGTTGACAGGGGACAGAACACTGAAGCTTTCTTT
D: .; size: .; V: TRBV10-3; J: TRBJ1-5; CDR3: CAIRAGDNQPQHF; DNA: TGTGCCATCAGGGCGGGGGACAATCAGCCCCAGCATTTT
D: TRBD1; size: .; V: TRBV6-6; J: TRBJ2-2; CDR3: CASSRDRGITGELFF; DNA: TGTGCCAGCAGCAGGGACAGGGGGATCACCGGGGAGCTGTTTTTT
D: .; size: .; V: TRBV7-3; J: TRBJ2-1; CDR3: CEYDRAGATISSYNEQFF; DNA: TGTGAATATGATAGGGCAGGGGCCACTATTAGCTCCTACAATGAGCAGTTCTTC
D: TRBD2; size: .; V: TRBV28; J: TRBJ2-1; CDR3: CASSSGLAGGPVDEQFF; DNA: TGTGCCAGCAGTTCGGGACTAGCGGGGGGGCCAGTAGATGAGCAGTTCTTC
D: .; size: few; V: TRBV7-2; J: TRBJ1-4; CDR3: CASSRAPRGEKLFF; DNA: TGTGCCAGCAGCCGAGCTCCCAGGGGTGAAAAACTGTTTTTT
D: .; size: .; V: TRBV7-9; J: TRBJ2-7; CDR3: CASSPALVEQYF; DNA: TGTGCCAGCAGCCCAGCGTTGGTCGAGCAGTACTTC
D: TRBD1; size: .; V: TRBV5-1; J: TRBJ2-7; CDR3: CASSLAGQDYEQYF; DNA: TGCGCCAGCAGCTTGGCGGGACAGGACTACGAGCAGTACTTC
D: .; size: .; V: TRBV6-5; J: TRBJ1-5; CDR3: CASSYSSGGPQHF; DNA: TGTGCCAGCAGTTACTCGAGTGGTGGGCCCCAGCATTTT
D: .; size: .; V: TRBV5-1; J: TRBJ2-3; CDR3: CASSLSGEDTQYF; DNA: TGCGCCAGCAGCTTGTCGGGAGAGGATACGCAGTATTTT
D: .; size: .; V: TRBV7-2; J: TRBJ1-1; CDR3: CASSLLKQGLPEAFF; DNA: TGTGCCAGCAGCTTACTGAAACAGGGTTTGCCTGAAGCTTTCTTT
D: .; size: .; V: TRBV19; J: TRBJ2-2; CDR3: CASNKQGGTGELFF; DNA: TGTGCCAGTAACAAGCAGGGGGGAACGGGGGAGCTGTTTTTT
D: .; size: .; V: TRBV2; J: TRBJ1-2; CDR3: CASSESNRNYGYTF; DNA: TGTGCCAGCAGTGAGTCTAACAGGAACTATGGCTACACCTTC
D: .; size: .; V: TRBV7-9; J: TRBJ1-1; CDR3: CASSLVGGWGTEAFF; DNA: TGTGCCAGCAGCTTAGTCGGGGGATGGGGCACTGAAGCTTTCTTT
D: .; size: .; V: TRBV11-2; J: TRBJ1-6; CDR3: CASSEQGFYNSPLHF; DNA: TGTGCCAGCAGCGAACAGGGATTCTATAATTCACCCCTCCACTTT
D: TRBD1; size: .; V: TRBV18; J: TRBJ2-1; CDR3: CASSPGQGIGEQFF; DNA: TGTGCCAGCTCACCGGGACAGGGGATCGGTGAGCAGTTCTTC
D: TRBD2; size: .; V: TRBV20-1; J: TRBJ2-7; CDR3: CSVSGTYEQYF; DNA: TGCAGTGTGAGCGGGACCTACGAGCAGTACTTC
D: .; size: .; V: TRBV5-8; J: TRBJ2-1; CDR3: CASNLGYGNEQFF; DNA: TGTGCCAGCAACTTGGGATACGGGAATGAGCAGTTCTTC
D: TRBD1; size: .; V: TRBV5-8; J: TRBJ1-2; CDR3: CASSTGQGHGYTF; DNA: TGTGCCAGCAGCACCGGACAGGGGCACGGCTACACCTTC
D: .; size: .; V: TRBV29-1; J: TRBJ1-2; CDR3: CSVGFEGGGVGYTF; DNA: TGCAGCGTTGGGTTTGAAGGTGGAGGGGTTGGCTACACCTTC
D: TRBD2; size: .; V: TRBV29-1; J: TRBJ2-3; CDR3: CSVEVAGGNRDTQYF; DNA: TGCAGCGTTGAGGTAGCGGGAGGGAATAGAGATACGCAGTATTTT
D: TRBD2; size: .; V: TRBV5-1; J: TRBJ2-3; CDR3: CASSSGTSGYTDTQYF; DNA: TGCGCCAGCAGCTCCGGGACTAGCGGTTACACAGATACGCAGTATTTT
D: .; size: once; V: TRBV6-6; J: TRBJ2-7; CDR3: CASSHNGGYEQYF; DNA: TGTGCCAGCAGCCATAATGGGGGGTACGAGCAGTACTTC
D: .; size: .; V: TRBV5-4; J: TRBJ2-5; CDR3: CASSLGWGRGQETQYF; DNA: TGTGCCAGCAGCTTGGGGTGGGGCAGGGGACAAGAGACCCAGTACTTC
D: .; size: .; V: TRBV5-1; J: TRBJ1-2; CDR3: CASSFGRRDGYTF; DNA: TGCGCCAGCAGCTTCGGGAGACGAGATGGCTACACCTTC
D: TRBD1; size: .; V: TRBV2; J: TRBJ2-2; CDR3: CASRAGTGTGELFF; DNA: TGTGCCAGCAGGGCCGGGACAGGGACCGGGGAGCTGTTTTTT
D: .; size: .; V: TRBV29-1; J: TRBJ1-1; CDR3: CSAGGGWGMNTEAFF; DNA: TGCAGCGCCGGGGGGGGGTGGGGTATGAACACTGAAGCTTTCTTT
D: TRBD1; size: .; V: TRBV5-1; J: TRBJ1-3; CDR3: CASSLTGGGGNTIYF; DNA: TGCGCCAGCAGCTTAACAGGGGGAGGAGGAAACACCATATATTTT
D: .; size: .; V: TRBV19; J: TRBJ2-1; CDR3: CASSIEYYRTYNEQFF; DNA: TGTGCCAGTAGTATTGAATACTACCGTACCTACAATGAGCAGTTCTTC
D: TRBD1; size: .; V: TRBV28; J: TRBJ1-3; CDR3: CASSRDRGTGNTIYF; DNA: TGTGCCAGCAGCCGAGACAGGGGGACTGGAAACACCATATATTTT
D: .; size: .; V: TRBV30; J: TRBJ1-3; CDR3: CAWTNGRNTIYF; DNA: TGTGCCTGGACAAACGGGAGGAACACCATATATTTT